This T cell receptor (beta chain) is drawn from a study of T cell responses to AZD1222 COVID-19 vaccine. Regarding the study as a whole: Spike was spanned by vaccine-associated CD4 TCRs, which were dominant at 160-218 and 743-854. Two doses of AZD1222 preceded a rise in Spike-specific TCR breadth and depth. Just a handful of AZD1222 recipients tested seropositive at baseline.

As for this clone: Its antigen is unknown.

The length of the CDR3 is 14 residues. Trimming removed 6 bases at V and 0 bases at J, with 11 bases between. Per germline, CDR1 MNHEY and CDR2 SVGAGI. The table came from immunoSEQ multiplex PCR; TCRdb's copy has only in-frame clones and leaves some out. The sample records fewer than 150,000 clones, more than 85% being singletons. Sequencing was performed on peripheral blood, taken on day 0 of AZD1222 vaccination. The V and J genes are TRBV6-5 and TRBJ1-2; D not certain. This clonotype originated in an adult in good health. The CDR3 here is CASRPSVANYGYTF. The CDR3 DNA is TGTGCCAGCAGACCCTCCGTGGCTAACTATGGCTACACCTTC.